A single sample is the source of the 27 T cell receptor beta chains below, sequenced in a study of T cell responses to AZD1222 COVID-19 vaccine. Profiling relied on immunoSEQ multiplex PCR, and the TCRdb table lists in-frame clones only, not all of them. The profile shows 35,000 to 55,000 clones, 83% of them singletons. Here the sequenced sample was peripheral blood, taken on day 0 of AZD1222 vaccination. These receptors all stem from an adult in good health.

V and J are TRBV19 and TRBJ2-7; no clear D. Trimming took 4 bases from V and 6 from J, leaving 13 bases between them. CDR3 length equals 13 residues. CDR1 is LNHDA and CDR2 is SQIVND in the germline V gene (reference sequence). CDR3 DNA: TGTGCCAGTAGTACCACCCGGGTCGGCGAGCAGTACTTC. This gives the protein CASSTTRVGEQYF.

This clone was picked up a small number of times. This chain connects TRBV4-1 to TRBJ1-2; TRBD1 matches 8 bases. Trimming removed 1 base from V and 4 bases from J; junction bases left unmatched: 11. CDR3 length: 17 residues. CDR1 and CDR2 (germline): MGHRA, YSYEKL. The DNA of the CDR3 is TGCGCCAGCAGCCAAGGATTCAGGGGGCGGTCCTTCTATGGCTACACCTTC. The encoded protein is CASSQGFRGRSFYGYTF.

V and J are TRBV24-1 and TRBJ2-1, with 13 bases lining up with TRBD2. From germline, CDR1 is KGHDR and CDR2 SFDVKD. The CDR3 loop spans 18 amino acids. Trimming cost V 3 bases and J 8 bases; bases outside gene matches: 12. This CDR3 is CATSDPSTSGGNRDEQFF. For the CDR3, the DNA is TGTGCCACCAGTGATCCGTCGACTAGCGGGGGGAATCGCGATGAGCAGTTCTTC.

V is TRBV5-1 and J is TRBJ1-1; D is uncertain. CDR1 SGHRS and CDR2 YFSETQ come from the germline V gene. Trimming left V 0 bases short and J 2 bases short, with 8 bases between. This CDR3 spans 14 amino acids. CDR3 sequence reads: CASSLVKGNTEAFF. CDR3 nucleotides: TGCGCCAGCAGCTTGGTAAAGGGAAACACTGAAGCTTTCTTT.

CDR3 DNA: TGCGCCAGCAGCCAAGATGGGCCAGGGTCCAATTCACCCCTCCACTTT. Protein product: CASSQDGPGSNSPLHF. The gene calls are TRBV4-1 and TRBJ1-6; D might be TRBD1 (5 bases). The CDR3 runs 16 residues. Germline V lookup: CDR1 MGHRA, CDR2 YSYEKL. Trimming stripped 0 bases from V and 7 bases from J, with 13 bases between.

The sample holds many counts of this clone. This chain uses TRBV6-2 or TRBV6-3 with TRBJ2-1; 8 bases fit TRBD2. This CDR3 contains 15 residues. Germline-derived CDR1 and CDR2 are MNHEY and SVGEGT. Unmatched junction bases numbered 8, after V lost 6 bases and J lost 4 bases. The CDR3 loop is CASSISGGRYNEQFF. In DNA, the CDR3 is TGTGCCAGCAGCATCAGCGGGGGCCGGTACAATGAGCAGTTCTTC.

Concerning this clone itself: One junction end disagrees with the germline gene, perhaps due to a read error. This sequence joins TRBV15 and TRBJ1-5; D unresolved. CDR1 LNHNV and CDR2 YYDKDF come from the germline V gene (reference sequence). The length of the CDR3 is 14 residues. CDR3: CATSRAGPGQLQHF. CDR3 sequence (DNA): TGTGCCACCAGCAGAGCCGGACCGGGTCAGCTCCAGCATTTT.

This chain connects TRBV10-2 to TRBJ2-6, with TRBD1 matching over 8 bases. The junction had 11 bases not matched to a gene; V was cut back by 4 bases and J by 0 bases. The germline V gene has CDR1 WSHSY and CDR2 SAAADI. There are 19 residues in the CDR3. DNA of the CDR3: TGCGCCAGCAGTGGGTCTCGTCCCGGGACAGGCTCTGGGGCCAACGTCCTGACTTTC. This translates into CASSGSRPGTGSGANVLTF.

The chain employs TRBV5-1 and TRBJ1-4; the D gene is possibly TRBD1 (6 bases). The length of the CDR3 is 14 residues. The V end lost 0 bases, the J end lost 8 bases, and 11 bases lay between the germline ends. In germline, CDR1 is SGHRS, CDR2 YFSETQ. Here the CDR3 reads CASSLGGQSEKLFF. Here the CDR3 DNA reads TGCGCCAGCAGCTTGGGCGGACAGTCGGAAAAACTGTTTTTT.

The V gene is TRBV20-1, the J gene TRBJ1-3, with D possibly TRBD1 on 5 matching bases. This CDR3 contains 13 residues. Deletions cut 3 bases from V and 2 bases from J, with 8 bases between. Germline V gene lookup returns CDR1 DFQATT and CDR2 SNEGSKA (reference sequence). As DNA, the CDR3 is TGCAGTGCTAGTAAGGGACCTGGAAACACCATATATTTT. Translation: CSASKGPGNTIYF.

The chain is built from TRBV10-3 and TRBJ2-7, with 8 nucleotides matching TRBD2. V was pared by 6 bases and J by 4 bases, with 8 bases of the junction left unmatched. The CDR3 is 14 residues long. Germline V gene lookup returns CDR1 ENHRY and CDR2 SYGVKD. This chain's CDR3 is CAIRAGTSWYEQYF. The CDR3 DNA is TGTGCCATCAGGGCCGGGACTAGTTGGTACGAGCAGTACTTC.

The V and J genes are TRBV3-1 (or the pseudogene TRBV3-2) and TRBJ2-3; 10 bases are a match to TRBD2. This CDR3 contains 17 residues. Germline V lookup: CDR1 LGHDT, CDR2 YNNKEL (reference sequence). Trimming took 1 base from V and 3 from J; bases not matched to a gene: 7. The CDR3: CASSQGFSSGGTDTQYF. The DNA of the CDR3 is TGTGCCAGCAGCCAAGGGTTCTCTAGCGGGGGAACAGATACGCAGTATTTT.

The rearrangement links TRBV3-1 (or the pseudogene TRBV3-2) to TRBJ2-2, with 7 bases aligning to TRBD2. Germline CDR1 LGHDT, CDR2 YNNKEL (reference sequence). The CDR3 runs to 15 residues. V was clipped by 2 bases and J by 13 bases; unmatched bases: 13. CDR3 loop: CASSQTREAPLGLFF. CDR3 DNA: TGTGCCAGCAGCCAAACTCGGGAGGCCCCCCTTGGGCTGTTTTTT.

Worth noting for this clone: The junction and the germline gene differ at one end; a read error may be behind it. The chain employs TRBV11-2 and TRBJ1-2, with D perhaps matching TRBD1 (5 bases). The CDR3 spans 14 residues. Germline CDR1 and CDR2: SGHAT and FQNNGV. DNA of the CDR3: TGTGCCAGCAGTTTAGATGGGACGGCCTATGGCTACACCTTC. This translates into CASSLDGTAYGYTF.

CDR3 sequence reads: CASSLAGGTISYEQYF. CDR3 sequence (DNA): TGTGCCAGCAGCCTAGCGGGGGGCACTATTTCCTACGAGCAGTACTTC. The gene calls are TRBV5-5 and TRBJ2-7; 11 bases fit TRBD2. The CDR3 covers 16 residues. The J segment lost 1 base and the V segment lost 4 bases, leaving 7 bases of the junction unmatched. From germline, CDR1 is SGHKS and CDR2 YYEKEE (reference sequence).

This clone was observed a few times. The chain recombines TRBV14 with TRBJ2-3; the D is unclear. CDR1 is SGHDN and CDR2 is FVKESK in the germline V gene. The CDR3 runs to 14 residues. The V end was cut by 7 bases, the J end by 8 bases, with 19 bases between. DNA for the CDR3: TGTGCCAGCAAGAGCGACGGGCCTTTCGGTACGCAGTATTTT. It codes for CASKSDGPFGTQYF.

The chain couples TRBV3-1 (or the pseudogene TRBV3-2) to TRBJ2-5; perhaps TRBD1 as D (6 bases). This CDR3 comprises 13 residues. CDR1 is LGHDT, CDR2 YNNKEL, per germline (reference sequence). V lost 7 bases to trimming and J lost 2 bases, with 11 bases between them. CDR3 amino acids: CASTVRGQETQYF. CDR3 in DNA: TGTGCCAGCACCGTGAGGGGGCAAGAGACCCAGTACTTC.

The chain couples TRBV25-1 to TRBJ2-1, with D tentatively TRBD1 or TRBD2 (6 bases each). Germline CDR1 is MGHDK and CDR2 is SYGVNS. The CDR3 totals 14 residues. V was trimmed by 2 bases and J by 6 bases, leaving 11 bases between them. The CDR3 reads CASSEPRGGNEQFF. The CDR3 DNA reads as TGTGCCAGCAGTGAACCCAGGGGAGGCAATGAGCAGTTCTTC.

The V gene is TRBV23-1, the J gene TRBJ1-3; D remains unclear. TRBV23-1 is an open reading frame, and its role is uncertain. Trimming pared 0 bases from V and 3 bases from J, leaving 12 bases between. The CDR3 has 16 amino acids. This chain's CDR3 is CASSQSGSLLGNTIYF. CDR3 DNA: TGCGCCAGCAGTCAATCAGGATCGCTACTTGGAAACACCATATATTTT.

This clone has a single count. V usage is TRBV5-1 and J usage is TRBJ2-3; 11 positions match TRBD2. Germline V gene sequence: CDR1 SGHRS, CDR2 YFSETQ. After removal of 3 bases from V and 3 bases from J, the junction contained 6 bases not matched to a gene. CDR3 size: 16 residues. The CDR3 protein is CASSSDTSGSTDTQYF. CDR3 bases: TGCGCCAGCAGCTCCGACACTAGCGGGAGTACAGATACGCAGTATTTT.

This clone came up a few times. V is TRBV29-1 and J is TRBJ2-7; D is possibly TRBD1 (5 bases). This CDR3 spans 12 amino acids. V dropped 4 bases and J dropped 2 bases, with 9 bases sitting between them. In germline, CDR1 is SQVTM, CDR2 ANQGSEA. The CDR3 bases are TGCAGCGTTGGACGACAGCCCTACGAGCAGTACTTC. This sequence encodes CSVGRQPYEQYF.

The chain joins TRBV12-5 to TRBJ1-2, with 9 bases aligning to TRBD1. Germline CDR1 reads LGHNT; CDR2 reads FRNRAP. V lost 1 base to trimming and J lost 2 bases; unmatched junction nucleotides: 5. CDR3 size: 16 residues. CDR3 sequence (DNA): TGTGCTAGTGGTTTGGAACTAACAGGGGGCAACTATGGCTACACCTTC. This gives the protein CASGLELTGGNYGYTF.

The genes are TRBV28 and TRBJ1-5, with a possible D match to TRBD1 (5 bases). The CDR3 runs 18 residues. Germline-derived CDR1 and CDR2 are MDHEN and SYDVKM. With 6 bases removed from V and 0 bases from J, the gap between germline ends came to 21 bases. The chain's CDR3 is CASRTRDRVKNSNQPQHF. CDR3 DNA sequence: TGTGCCAGCAGAACCCGGGACCGGGTGAAAAATAGCAATCAGCCCCAGCATTTT.

The V call is TRBV21-1, the J call TRBJ2-7; the DNA was not used to check the table's D call, TRBD2. TRBV21-1 is noted as a pseudogene. This CDR3 has 16 residues. The CDR3 DNA is TGTGCCAGCAGCGCTCAGACTAGCGGGAGCGTGGGAGAGCAGTACTTC. It specifies CASSAQTSGSVGEQYF.

This rearrangement joins TRBV9 to TRBJ2-1; 11 positions match TRBD2. Germline V gene lookup returns CDR1 SGDLS and CDR2 YYNGEE. Trimming removed 4 bases from V and 7 bases from J; junction bases left unmatched: 10. The CDR3 is 16 residues long. CDR3 residues: CASSLSPSGGTNEQFF. The DNA for the CDR3 is TGTGCCAGCAGCCTCAGCCCTAGCGGGGGGACGAATGAGCAGTTCTTC.

This chain joins TRBV19 and TRBJ1-1, with D unclear. This CDR3 has 15 residues. CDR1 and CDR2 from the germline V gene are LNHDA and SQIVND (reference sequence). The V and J ends lost 7 bases and 4 bases respectively, with 19 bases between them. CDR3 region: CASTTRGLTVTEAFF. The DNA of the CDR3 is TGTGCCAGTACCACGAGAGGTCTAACAGTCACTGAAGCTTTCTTT.

This chain uses TRBV15 with TRBJ1-4; no reliable D call. V was pared by 1 base and J by 7 bases, with 16 bases between. The CDR3 contains 16 residues. Germline CDR1 LNHNV, CDR2 YYDKDF (reference sequence). The CDR3 sequence is CATSRGPPGISEKLFF. The CDR3 DNA sequence: TGTGCCACCAGCAGAGGCCCCCCGGGAATTAGTGAAAAACTGTTTTTT.